The T cell receptor (beta chain) described here comes from a study of cytomegalovirus exposure and HLA in healthy donors. For this clone: Antigen specificity is unknown.

Findings and caveats of the study: A later analysis found common viral pathogens apparently linked to several of the most significant clusters. Some segments of the V type, notably TRBV6-2 and TRBV6-3, were excluded as indistinguishable.

The CDR3 sequence is 12 residues long. V dropped 0 bases and J dropped 7 bases, with 7 bases sitting between them. Germline V lookup: CDR1 MNHNY, CDR2 SVGAGI (reference sequence). PCR employed 60 Vbeta and 13 Jbeta primers. The method was immunoSEQ multiplex PCR; TCRdb's version includes in-frame clones alone and lacks a portion of them. This sample has around 140,000 clones, with approximately 61% found just once. Material: PBMCs. The chain recombines TRBV6-6 with TRBJ2-7; no definite D call. This TCR was recovered from a woman aged 40-49 years in good health and CMV-seronegative. CDR3 sequence reads: CASSYSPQEQYF. The DNA for the CDR3 is TGTGCCAGCAGTTACTCCCCACAGGAGCAGTACTTC.